This T cell receptor beta chain was identified in a study of T cells of healthy individuals. The CDR3 covers 12 residues. V was pared by 5 bases and J by 9 bases, with 4 bases of the junction left unmatched. Using its own MiXCR run on the 5' RACE reads, TCRdb lists one record per CDR3 protein. Of approximately 89,000 distinct CDR3 sequences listed, about 5% were seen once; the top ten hold around 6.9%. The sequence was obtained from a female donor in good health. This sequence joins TRBV12-3 or TRBV12-4 and TRBJ2-1; TRBD1 matches 7 bases. The CDR3 bases are TGTGCCAGCAGTGACAGGGTTGGTGAGCAGTTCTTC. This sequence encodes CASSDRVGEQFF.